Detailed here is one T cell receptor (beta chain). V was cut by 0 bases and J by 5 bases, with 10 bases left in between. The germline V gene has CDR1 MGHRA and CDR2 YSYEKL. The CDR3 runs 15 residues. The data stem from a study of T cells in Graves' hyperthyroidism and ophthalmopathy. Subjects aged 18 to 65 presented with newly diagnosed hyperthyroidism of less than 2 months' duration. RNA transcripts provided the source from which TCR beta CDR3 regions were amplified. In the first-round RT-PCR of the TCR CDR3, the HTBI primer set was used. TCRdb re-analysed the multiplex PCR reads in MiXCR, keeping a single row per CDR3 protein. The data show around 340,000 distinct CDR3 sequences, about 18% seen once.

Material: blood. The sequence derives from a woman between 50 and 59 years old with Graves' hyperthyroidism. The chain carries TRBV4-1 and TRBJ1-4; D is uncertain. Here the CDR3 DNA reads TGCGCCAGCAGCCAAGATCTTAGGTTAAATGAAAAACTGTTTTTT. As protein: CASSQDLRLNEKLFF.